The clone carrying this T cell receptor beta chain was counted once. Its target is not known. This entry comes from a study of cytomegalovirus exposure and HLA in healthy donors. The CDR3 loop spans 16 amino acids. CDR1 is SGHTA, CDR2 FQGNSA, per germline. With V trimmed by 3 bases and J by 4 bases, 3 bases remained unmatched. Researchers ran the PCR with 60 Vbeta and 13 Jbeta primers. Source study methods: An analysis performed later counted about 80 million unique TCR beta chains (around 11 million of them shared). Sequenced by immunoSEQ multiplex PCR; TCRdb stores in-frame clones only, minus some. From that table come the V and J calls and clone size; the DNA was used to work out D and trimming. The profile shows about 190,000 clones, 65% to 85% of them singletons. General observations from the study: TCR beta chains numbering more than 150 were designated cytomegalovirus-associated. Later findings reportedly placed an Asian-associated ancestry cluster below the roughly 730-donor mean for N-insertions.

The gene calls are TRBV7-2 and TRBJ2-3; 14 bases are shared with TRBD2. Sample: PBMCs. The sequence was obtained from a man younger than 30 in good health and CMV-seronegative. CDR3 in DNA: TGTGCCAGCAGCTTCAGACTAGCGGGGGGGTCAGATACGCAGTATTTT. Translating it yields CASSFRLAGGSDTQYF.